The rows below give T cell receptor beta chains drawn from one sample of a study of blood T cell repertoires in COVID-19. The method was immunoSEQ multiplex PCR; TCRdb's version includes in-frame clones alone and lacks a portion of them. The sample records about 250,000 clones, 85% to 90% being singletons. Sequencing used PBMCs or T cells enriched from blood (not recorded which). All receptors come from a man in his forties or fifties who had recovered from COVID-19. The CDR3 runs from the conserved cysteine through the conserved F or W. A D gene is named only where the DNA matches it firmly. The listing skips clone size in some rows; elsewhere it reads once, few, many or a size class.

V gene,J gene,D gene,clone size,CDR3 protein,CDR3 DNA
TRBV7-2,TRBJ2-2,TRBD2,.,CASSLRGTSDTGELFF,TGTGCCAGCAGCCTCCGAGGGACTAGCGACACCGGGGAGCTGTTTTTT
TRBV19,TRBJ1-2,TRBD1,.,CASSVWGTGIYGYTF,TGTGCCAGTAGTGTCTGGGGGACAGGGATCTATGGCTACACCTTC
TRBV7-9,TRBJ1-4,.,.,CASSLLRSTNEKLFF,TGTGCCAGCAGCTTATTGCGTTCTACTAATGAAAAACTGTTTTTT
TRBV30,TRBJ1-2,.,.,CAWSLAVYGYTF,TGTGCCTGGAGTCTAGCGGTATATGGCTACACCTTC
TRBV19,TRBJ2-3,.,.,CASGLGAFSTDTQYF,TGTGCCAGTGGCTTAGGGGCCTTTAGCACAGATACGCAGTATTTT
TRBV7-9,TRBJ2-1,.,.,CASSLVPTSDEQFF,TGTGCCAGCAGCTTAGTCCCCACTAGTGATGAGCAGTTCTTC
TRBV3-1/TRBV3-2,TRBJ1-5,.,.,CASSQNRGEPQHF,TGTGCCAGCAGCCAGAACCGGGGGGAGCCCCAGCATTTT
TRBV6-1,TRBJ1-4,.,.,CASSDRGDNEKLFF,TGTGCCAGCAGTGACAGGGGCGATAATGAAAAACTGTTTTTT
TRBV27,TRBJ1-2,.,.,CASSFKGNGYTF,TGTGCCAGCAGTTTCAAGGGGAATGGCTACACCTTC
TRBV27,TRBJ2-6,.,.,CASSLVSGTGANVLTF,TGTGCCAGCAGTTTAGTTTCGGGGACTGGGGCCAACGTCCTGACTTTC
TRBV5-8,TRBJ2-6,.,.,CASSRDSSGANVLTF,TGTGCCAGCAGCCGCGACAGCTCTGGGGCCAACGTCCTGACTTTC
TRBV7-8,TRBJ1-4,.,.,CASSRSTNEKLFF,TGTGCCAGCAGCCGGAGTACGAATGAAAAACTGTTTTTT
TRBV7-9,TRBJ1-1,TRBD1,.,CASSPGQGVNTEAFF,TGTGCCAGCAGCCCCGGACAGGGGGTGAACACTGAAGCTTTCTTT
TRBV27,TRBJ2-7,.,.,CASSLFRASYEQYF,TGTGCCAGCAGTTTATTCAGGGCCTCCTACGAGCAGTACTTC
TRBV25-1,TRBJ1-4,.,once,CASRATGINEKLFF,TGTGCCAGCAGGGCGACAGGAATCAATGAAAAACTGTTTTTT
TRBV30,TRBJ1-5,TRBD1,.,CAWSEKGALGNQPQHF,TGTGCCTGGAGTGAAAAGGGGGCGTTAGGCAATCAGCCCCAGCATTTT
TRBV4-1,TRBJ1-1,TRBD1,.,CASSIRDSFVEGTEAFF,TGCGCCAGCAGCATCCGGGACAGCTTCGTCGAGGGGACTGAAGCTTTCTTT
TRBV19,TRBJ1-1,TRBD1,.,CASRQGPYNEAFF,TGTGCCAGTAGACAGGGGCCCTATAACGAGGCTTTCTTT
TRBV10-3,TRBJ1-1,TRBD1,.,CATRGQGGTEAFF,TGTGCCACCAGGGGACAGGGTGGGACTGAAGCTTTCTTT
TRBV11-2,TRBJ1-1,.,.,CASSLVPENTEAFF,TGTGCCAGCAGCTTAGTCCCAGAGAACACTGAAGCTTTCTTT
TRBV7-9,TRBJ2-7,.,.,CASSSGIGTTYEQYF,TGTGCCAGCAGCTCAGGGATTGGAACAACTTACGAGCAGTACTTC
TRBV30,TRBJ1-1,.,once,CAWTETGFDTEAFF,TGTGCCTGGACTGAAACAGGATTCGACACTGAAGCTTTCTTT
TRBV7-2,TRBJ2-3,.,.,CASSLTGDSSDTQYF,TGTGCCAGCAGCTTAACAGGGGACTCCTCAGATACGCAGTATTTT
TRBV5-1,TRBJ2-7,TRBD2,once,CASSGPEREGRYEQYF,TGCGCCAGCAGCGGGCCCGAGCGGGAGGGCCGGTACGAGCAGTACTTC
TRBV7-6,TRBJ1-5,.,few,CASSLEGGPYQPQHF,TGTGCCAGCAGCTTAGAAGGGGGACCTTATCAGCCCCAGCATTTT
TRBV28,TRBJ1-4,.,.,CASSGTGATNEKLFF,TGTGCCAGCAGTGGGACTGGGGCAACTAATGAAAAACTGTTTTTT
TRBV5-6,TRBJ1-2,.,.,CASSVDISGYTF,TGTGCCAGCAGCGTTGACATCTCTGGCTACACCTTC
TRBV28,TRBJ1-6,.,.,CASSSPLGGDNSPLHF,TGTGCCAGCAGTTCCCCCTTGGGGGGGGATAATTCACCCCTCCACTTT
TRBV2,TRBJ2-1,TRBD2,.,CASTPPGGHNEQFF,TGTGCCAGCACCCCCCCGGGGGGGCACAATGAGCAGTTCTTC